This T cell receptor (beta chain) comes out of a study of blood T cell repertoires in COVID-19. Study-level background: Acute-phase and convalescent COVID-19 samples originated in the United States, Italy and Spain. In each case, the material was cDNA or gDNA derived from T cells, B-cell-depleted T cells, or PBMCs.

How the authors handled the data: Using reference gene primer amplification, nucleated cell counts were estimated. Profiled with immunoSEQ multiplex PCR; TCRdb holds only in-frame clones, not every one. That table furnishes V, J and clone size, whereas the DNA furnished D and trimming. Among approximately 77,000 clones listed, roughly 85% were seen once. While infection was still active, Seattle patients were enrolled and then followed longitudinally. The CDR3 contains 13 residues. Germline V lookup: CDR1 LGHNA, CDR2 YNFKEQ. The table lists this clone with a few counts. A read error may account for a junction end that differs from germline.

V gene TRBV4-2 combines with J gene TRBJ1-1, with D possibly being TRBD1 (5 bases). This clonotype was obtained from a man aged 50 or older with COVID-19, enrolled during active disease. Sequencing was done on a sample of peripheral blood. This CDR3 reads CASRQGEYTEAFF. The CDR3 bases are TGTGCCAGCAGGCAAGGGGAGTACACTGAAGCTTTCTTT.